This T cell receptor (beta chain) was recorded in a study of spatial heterogeneity in lung cancer. Whole-study results and caveats: Within tumors, counts of expanded alpha and beta TCRs tracked tumor mutation counts.

Points on this clonotype: Its specificity is unknown. This beta chain is a stray sequence in a library constructed for alpha chains; its clone size is not meaningful.

MiXCR, applied by TCRdb to the 5' RACE reads, yields one record per CDR3 protein. Found here are some 5,900 distinct CDR3 sequences, about 7.6% of them singletons; the top ten hold 28%. Time point noted: sample taken at primary tumor resection. No cells were sorted before sequencing. The whole RNA sequenced was extracted from tumor, nontumor lung or frozen PBMC. The CDR3 loop spans 14 amino acids. V shed 6 bases and J shed 4 bases, with 16 bases lying between them. This specimen consisted of lung tumor tissue, obtained at surgery. The receptor was isolated from a female donor with early-stage non-small cell lung cancer. The rearrangement uses TRBV12-3 or TRBV12-4 and TRBJ2-7; D call uncertain. The DNA of the CDR3 is TGTGCCAGCAGCCTAGGAGTGAGGTTGTACGAGCAGTACTTC. The encoded protein is CASSLGVRLYEQYF.